This T cell receptor beta chain was identified during a study of blood T cells in healthy people across ages. CDR3 length: 12 residues. Germline CDR1 reads SGHVS; CDR2 reads FNYEAQ. The authors ran a second PCR of roughly 6 to 11 cycles using a sample-barcoded 5' primer and a J-beta primer mix. TCRdb passed the 5' RACE reads through MiXCR, listing each CDR3 protein once. The sample contains fewer than 1.5 million distinct CDR3 sequences, roughly 40% of which appear only once. The donors, healthy Caucasians from Russia, were aged roughly 6 to 90. Each donor had around 9.2 milliliters of peripheral blood drawn. This clonotype was seen more than once but under ten times. At one end, the junction sequence differs from germline, possibly due to a read error.

The sample comprised blood. The chain uses TRBV7-6 and TRBJ1-2; D gene uncertain. The sequence derives from a woman between 18 and 29 years old in good health. The CDR3 reads CATVADRYGYTF. The CDR3 region has the DNA TGTGCGACCGTGGCTGATCGCTATGGGTACACCTTC.